This T cell receptor (beta chain) originates from a study of CD8+ T cells in alopecia areata. In the study overall: Oral tofacitinib (5 to 10 mg twice daily) was administered to treated patients.

V gave up 6 bases and J gave up 7 bases; unmatched junction bases: 4. The length of the CDR3 is 14 residues. The germline CDR1 and CDR2 sequences are MNHEY and SMNVEV (reference sequence). Comments on this clone: The antigen remains unidentified.

CD4+ and CD8+ T cells were sorted from PBMCs. cDNA serving as the sequencing template came from extracted, reverse transcribed RNA. Data came from immunoSEQ multiplex PCR; TCRdb stores just in-frame clones and leaves some out. Among over 100,000 clones listed, 49% were seen once. Study results and limitations: Shared TCR sequences were less clear between patients than in mice, possibly partly from HLA diversity. Lesional scalp exceeded normal scalp in clonality, especially in alopecia totalis/universalis.

This receptor was identified in a human donor with alopecia areata. The chain combines TRBV27 with TRBJ2-2, with 11 bases matching TRBD2. The sequencing here drew on CD8+ T cells sorted from blood, taken at week 0. The CDR3 DNA reads TGTGCCAGCAGCCACGGGACTAGCGGCGGGGAGCTGTTTTTT. Translating gives CASSHGTSGGELFF.